The sequence of this TCR beta chain was determined in a study of T-cell memory formation after mild COVID-19. Germline assignment: CDR1 SGHRS and CDR2 YFSETQ. This CDR3 is built from 17 residues. V lost 0 bases and J lost 2; bases outside the gene matches: 7. One entry per CDR3 protein, called by TCRdb with MiXCR from the 5' RACE reads. The repertoire has around 320,000 distinct CDR3 sequences, 25% to 30% of them found once; the top ten carry approximately 13%. Sequenced sample: PBMCs or a T cell subset sorted from them (not recorded which). The V gene is TRBV5-1, the J gene TRBJ2-5, with 10 positions matching TRBD2. The clonotype was recovered from an adult woman who had mild COVID-19 (a few samples of this study predate the infection). Cell type and time point are not known. The CDR3 DNA follows: TGCGCCAGCAGCTTGGCCCGAACTAGCGGGACACAAGAGACCCAGTACTTC. Protein sequence: CASSLARTSGTQETQYF.